Following are 8 T cell receptor beta chains from one sample sequenced in a study of T cell repertoires in cytomegalovirus infection. TCRdb reanalysed the reads using MiXCR and keeps one entry per CDR3 protein. This table has approximately 770,000 distinct CDR3 sequences, just under 30% appearing once. Antigens of these TCRs are unknown. The sequencing used cultured CD8+ T cells from PBMCs, collected from culture after CMV antigen stimulation. Receptors were obtained from a human donor in good health (CMV status not recorded). Some clones in this sample may be carry-over from other donors' samples.

The chain has TRBV2 and TRBJ2-2; 9 bases map to TRBD1. V shed 3 bases and J 4 bases; nucleotides not matched to a gene: 6. The CDR3 sequence is 16 residues long. CDR1 is SNHLY, CDR2 FYNNEI, per germline. CDR3 in DNA: TGTGCCAGCAGTGATTTCCGGGACAGGGCCACCGGGGAGCTGTTTTTT. As protein: CASSDFRDRATGELFF.

The chain carries TRBV10-3 and TRBJ2-7; 8 bases match TRBD1. The germline gives CDR1 ENHRY, CDR2 SYGVKD. This CDR3 has 17 residues. V was pared by 3 bases and J by 1 base, with 11 bases of the junction left unmatched. CDR3 protein: CAISEFLPGQASYEQYF. As DNA, the CDR3 is TGTGCCATCAGTGAATTCTTGCCGGGACAGGCATCCTACGAGCAGTACTTC.

The chain is built from TRBV20-1 and TRBJ2-5, with D maybe TRBD1 (7 bases). V was pared by 5 bases and J by 0 bases, with 19 bases between. In germline, CDR1 is DFQATT, CDR2 SNEGSKA (reference sequence). The CDR3 is 16 residues long. The DNA of the CDR3 is TGCAGTGCTCACCCGGGGGACAGAATACACCAAGAGACCCAGTACTTC. Translating gives CSAHPGDRIHQETQYF.

The rearrangement links TRBV5-1 to TRBJ1-2; D is unclear. The CDR3 sequence is 14 residues long. The V and J ends lost 4 bases and 0 bases respectively, with 10 bases between them. CDR1 and CDR2 from the germline V gene are SGHRS and YFSETQ. The CDR3 protein is CASSLAASNYGYTF. CDR3 in DNA: TGCGCCAGCAGCCTGGCGGCCTCTAACTATGGCTACACCTTC. Full variable domain (missing parts from reference TRBV5-1 and TRBJ1-2): KAGVTQTPRYLIKTRGQQVTLSCSPISGHRSVSWYQQTPGQGLQFLFEYFSETQRNKGNFPGRFSGRQFSNSRSEMNVSTLELGDSALYLCASSLAASNYGYTFGSGTRLTVV.

This clonotype is a singleton in its sample. A much bigger clone sits one base away, suggesting this may be a read error. This rearrangement joins TRBV7-9 to TRBJ2-5; a weak D match, TRBD1 (6 bases). Trimming left V 5 bases short and J 1 base short, with 11 bases between. This CDR3 contains 14 residues. Germline-derived CDR1 and CDR2 are SEHNR and FQNEAQ (reference sequence). The DNA of the CDR3 is TGTGCCAGCAGCATTCGACAGGCCCAAGAGACCCAGTACTTC. Amino acid sequence: CASSIRQAQETQYF.

CDR3 coding DNA: TGTGCCAGCAGCCAAAGTAACAGGGATGACGAGCAGTACTTC. It translates to CASSQSNRDDEQYF. This chain uses TRBV4-2 with TRBJ2-7; tentative D call: TRBD1 (6 bases). The V end was cut by 2 bases, the J end by 5 bases, with 13 bases between. The CDR3 consists of 14 residues. The V gene's germline CDR1 is LGHNA and CDR2 YNFKEQ.

A note on this clonotype: A much larger clone is a single base away; this may be a read error. This chain uses TRBV7-9 with TRBJ2-2; D not resolved. The V end was cut by 7 bases, the J end by 0 bases, with 9 bases between. CDR3 length equals 14 residues. The germline V gene has CDR1 SEHNR and CDR2 FQNEAQ (reference sequence). As DNA, the CDR3 is TGTGCCAGCATGGGTCTATCGAACACCGGGGAGCTGTTTTTT. Its translation: CASMGLSNTGELFF.

The chain employs TRBV29-1 and TRBJ2-7; D gene unclear. Germline V gives CDR1 SQVTM, CDR2 ANQGSEA. V was clipped by 6 bases and J by 5 bases, with 11 bases between them. This CDR3 comprises 11 residues. The CDR3: CSVLQEDEQYV. The CDR3 nucleotides read TGCAGCGTCCTTCAAGAGGACGAGCAGTACGTC.